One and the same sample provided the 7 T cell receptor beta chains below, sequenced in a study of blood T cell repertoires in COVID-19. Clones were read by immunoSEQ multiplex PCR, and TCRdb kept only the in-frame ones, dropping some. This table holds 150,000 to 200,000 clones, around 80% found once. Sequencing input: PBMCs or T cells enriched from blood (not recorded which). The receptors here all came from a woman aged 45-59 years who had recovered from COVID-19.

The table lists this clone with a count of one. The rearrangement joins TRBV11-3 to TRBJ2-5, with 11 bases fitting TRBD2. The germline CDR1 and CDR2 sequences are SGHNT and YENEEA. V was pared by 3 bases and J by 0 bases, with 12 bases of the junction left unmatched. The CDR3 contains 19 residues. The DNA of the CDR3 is TGTGCCAGCAGCTTGGGAATAGCGGGAGGGCCCTTGTACCAAGAGACCCAGTACTTC. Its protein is CASSLGIAGGPLYQETQYF.

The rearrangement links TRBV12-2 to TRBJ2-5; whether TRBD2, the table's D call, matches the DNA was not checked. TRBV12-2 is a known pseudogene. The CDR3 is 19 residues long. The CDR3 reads CASRLILPPERLGEETQYF. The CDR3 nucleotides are TGTGCAAGTCGCTTAATTCTGCCCCCTGAGCGACTGGGTGAAGAGACCCAGTACTTC.

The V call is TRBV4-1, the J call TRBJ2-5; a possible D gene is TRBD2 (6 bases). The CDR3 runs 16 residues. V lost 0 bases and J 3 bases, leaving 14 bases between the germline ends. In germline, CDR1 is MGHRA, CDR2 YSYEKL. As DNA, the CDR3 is TGCGCCAGCAGCCAAGATAACCCGGGACTCAAAGAGACCCAGTACTTC. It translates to CASSQDNPGLKETQYF.

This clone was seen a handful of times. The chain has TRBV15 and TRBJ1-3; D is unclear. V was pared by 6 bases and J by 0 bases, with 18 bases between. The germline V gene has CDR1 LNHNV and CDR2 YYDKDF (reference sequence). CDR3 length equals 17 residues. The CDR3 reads CATRAYSSGYSGNTIYF. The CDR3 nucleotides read TGTGCCACCAGGGCCTATTCCAGCGGGTACTCTGGAAACACCATATATTTT.

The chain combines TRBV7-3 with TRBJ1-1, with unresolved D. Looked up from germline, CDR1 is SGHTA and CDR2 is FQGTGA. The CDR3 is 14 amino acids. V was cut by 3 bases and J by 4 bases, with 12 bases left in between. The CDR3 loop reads CASSFGVAGTEAFF. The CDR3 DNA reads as TGTGCCAGCAGCTTTGGAGTAGCTGGCACTGAAGCTTTCTTT.

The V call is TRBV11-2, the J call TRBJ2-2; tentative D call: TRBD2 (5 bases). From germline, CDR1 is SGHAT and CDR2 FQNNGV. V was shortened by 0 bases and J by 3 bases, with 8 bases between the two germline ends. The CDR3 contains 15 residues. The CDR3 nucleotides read TGTGCCAGCAGCTTAGATTTGGAGGACACCGGGGAGCTGTTTTTT. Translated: CASSLDLEDTGELFF.

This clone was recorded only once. The CDR3 spells CAISSGTVKDTIYF. The CDR3 nucleotides read TGTGCCATCAGTTCCGGGACAGTAAAAGACACCATATATTTT. This chain links TRBV10-3 with TRBJ1-3; TRBD1 matches at 7 bases. V trimming: 5 bases; J trimming: 8 bases; junction bases outside the gene matches: 9. CDR1 is ENHRY and CDR2 is SYGVKD in the germline V gene. The CDR3 is made up of 14 amino acids.